These 9 T cell receptor beta chains originate from one sample sequenced in a study of cytomegalovirus exposure and HLA in healthy donors. Data came from immunoSEQ multiplex PCR; TCRdb stores just in-frame clones and leaves some out. The sample has 200,000 to 250,000 clones; over 80% are singletons. Sequenced sample: PBMCs. These receptors were taken from a woman aged 25 to 39 in good health and CMV-seropositive.

The rearrangement joins TRBV28 to TRBJ1-4; D is ambiguous. The germline V gene encodes CDR1 MDHEN and CDR2 SYDVKM. This CDR3 contains 13 residues. Trimming took off 5 bases at V and 8 bases at J, with 12 bases between the two ends. The CDR3 coding sequence is TGTGCCAGCAGTACGCTTAGTAGGGAAAAACTGTTTTTT. Its translation is CASSTLSREKLFF.

This sequence joins TRBV7-9 and TRBJ2-1; TRBD2 might be the D (6 bases). V shed 6 bases and J shed 4 bases, with 19 bases lying between them. This CDR3 spans 16 amino acids. Germline-derived CDR1 and CDR2 are SEHNR and FQNEAQ (reference sequence). CDR3 protein: CASRGPISAGYNEQFF. The DNA for the CDR3 is TGTGCCAGCAGAGGCCCAATAAGTGCGGGATACAATGAGCAGTTCTTC.

The chain uses TRBV19 and TRBJ1-5; possibly TRBD1 for D (6 bases). V lost 5 bases, J lost 5 bases, and 13 bases lay in between. CDR1 is LNHDA, CDR2 SQIVND, per germline (reference sequence). The CDR3 length is 14 residues. In DNA, the CDR3 is TGTGCCAGTAGTGCCGACAGGCTTTATCAGCCCCAGCATTTT. Encoded protein: CASSADRLYQPQHF.

In DNA, the CDR3 is TGCGCCAGCAGAAGACTAGCGGGAGAGACCCAGTACTTC. It specifies CASRRLAGETQYF. The chain recombines TRBV5-1 with TRBJ2-5; TRBD2 matches at 10 bases. This CDR3 spans 13 amino acids. The V segment lost 5 bases and the J segment 4 bases; nucleotides outside the gene matches: 2. Germline loops: CDR1 SGHRS, CDR2 YFSETQ.

The chain joins TRBV5-1 to TRBJ1-1; TRBD1 matches at 8 bases. This CDR3 spans 15 amino acids. Germline CDR1 reads SGHRS; CDR2 reads YFSETQ. Trimming at V came to 8 bases and at J to 1 base, leaving 10 bases not matched to a gene. For the CDR3, the DNA is TGCGCCAGTAGAAAAACCGGGACAGGGAACACTGAAGCTTTCTTT. Translated: CASRKTGTGNTEAFF. Drawing the rest from reference TRBV5-1 and TRBJ1-1, the complete variable domain is KAGVTQTPRYLIKTRGQQVTLSCSPISGHRSVSWYQQTPGQGLQFLFEYFSETQRNKGNFPGRFSGRQFSNSRSEMNVSTLELGDSALYLCASRKTGTGNTEAFFGQGTRLTVV.

V gene TRBV27 combines with J gene TRBJ2-2, with 11 bases matching TRBD2. CDR3 length: 13 residues. Germline loops: CDR1 MNHEY, CDR2 SMNVEV (reference sequence). V was clipped by 6 bases and J by 7 bases; unmatched bases: 1. The CDR3 bases are TGTGCCAGCAGGGGACTAGCGGTCGGGGAGCTGTTTTTT. Its protein is CASRGLAVGELFF.

In this sample, this clone turned up once. The chain joins TRBV7-8 to TRBJ1-2; D may be TRBD1 (6 bases). The CDR3 totals 16 residues. Germline assignment: CDR1 SGHVS and CDR2 FQNEAQ. Trimming took 1 base from V and 3 from J, leaving 15 bases between them. The CDR3 DNA reads as TGTGCCAGCAGCTTAGGGGTTACAGGGTTCGACTATGGCTACACCTTC. This gives the protein CASSLGVTGFDYGYTF.

The gene calls are TRBV12-5 and TRBJ2-7, with D possibly TRBD1 on 5 matching bases. There are 13 residues in the CDR3. CDR1 and CDR2 from the germline V gene are LGHNT and FRNRAP. V shed 5 bases and J shed 3 bases, with 11 bases lying between them. The CDR3 DNA follows: TGTGCTAGTGGTCCCGGACAAGGCTACGAGCAGTACTTC. Translated: CASGPGQGYEQYF.

The rearrangement links TRBV30 to TRBJ1-1, with D perhaps TRBD1 (5 bases). The CDR3 has 17 amino acids. Germline assignment: CDR1 GTSNPN and CDR2 SVGIG (reference sequence). V was pared by 0 bases and J by 8 bases, with 25 bases between. The CDR3 DNA reads TGTGCCTGGAGTGTTGTACAGGCTTATAAACTGCGAGCGGAAGCTTTCTTT. Residues: CAWSVVQAYKLRAEAFF.